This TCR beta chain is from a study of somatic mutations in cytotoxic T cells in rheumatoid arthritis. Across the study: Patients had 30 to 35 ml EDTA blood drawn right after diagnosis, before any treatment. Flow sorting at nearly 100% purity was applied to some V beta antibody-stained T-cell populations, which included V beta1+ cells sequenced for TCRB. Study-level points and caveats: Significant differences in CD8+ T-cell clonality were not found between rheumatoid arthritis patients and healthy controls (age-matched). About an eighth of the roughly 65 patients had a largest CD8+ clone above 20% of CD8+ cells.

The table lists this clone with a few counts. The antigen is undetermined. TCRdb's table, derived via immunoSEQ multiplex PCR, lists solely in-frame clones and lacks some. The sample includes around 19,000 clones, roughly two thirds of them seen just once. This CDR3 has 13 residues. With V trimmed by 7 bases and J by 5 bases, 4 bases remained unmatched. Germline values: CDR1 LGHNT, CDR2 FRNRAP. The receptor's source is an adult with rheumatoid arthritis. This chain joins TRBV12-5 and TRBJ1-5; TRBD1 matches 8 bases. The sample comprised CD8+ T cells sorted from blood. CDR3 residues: CASARGRDQPQHF. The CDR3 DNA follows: TGTGCTAGTGCCAGGGGGCGCGATCAGCCCCAGCATTTT.